What follows is one TCR beta chain and its context. It was genomic DNA that served as the template for profiling TCR beta VDJ and CDR3. MiXCR, run by TCRdb on the reads, gives a single entry per CDR3 protein. The sample records about 48,000 distinct CDR3 sequences, about 73% being singletons. This specimen comes from a study of CD8+CD57+ T cells in acquired aplastic anemia. CDR3 length: 15 amino acids. The germline V gene has CDR1 SGHAT and CDR2 FQNNGV. V gave up 1 base and J gave up 7 bases, with 13 bases separating them. This chain connects TRBV11-2 to TRBJ1-4; possibly TRBD1 for D (5 bases). This clonotype originated in a human donor in good health, serving as a control. What was sequenced was sorted CD4+, CD8+, or CD8+CD57+ T cells (not recorded which) from PBMCs. CDR3: CASSLVRERGEKLFF. The CDR3 bases are TGTGCCAGCAGCTTAGTGAGGGAAAGGGGTGAAAAACTGTTTTTT.